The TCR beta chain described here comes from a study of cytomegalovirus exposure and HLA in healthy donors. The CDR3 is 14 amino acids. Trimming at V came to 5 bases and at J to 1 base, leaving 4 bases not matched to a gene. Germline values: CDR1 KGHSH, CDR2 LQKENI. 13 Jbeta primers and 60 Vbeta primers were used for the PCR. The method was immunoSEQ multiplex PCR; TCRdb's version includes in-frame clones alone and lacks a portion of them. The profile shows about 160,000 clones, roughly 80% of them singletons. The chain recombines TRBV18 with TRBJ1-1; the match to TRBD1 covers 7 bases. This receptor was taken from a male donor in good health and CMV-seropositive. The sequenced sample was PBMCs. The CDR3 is CASSEHRGNTEAFF. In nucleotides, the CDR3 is TGTGCCAGCTCAGAGCACAGGGGGAACACTGAAGCTTTCTTT.